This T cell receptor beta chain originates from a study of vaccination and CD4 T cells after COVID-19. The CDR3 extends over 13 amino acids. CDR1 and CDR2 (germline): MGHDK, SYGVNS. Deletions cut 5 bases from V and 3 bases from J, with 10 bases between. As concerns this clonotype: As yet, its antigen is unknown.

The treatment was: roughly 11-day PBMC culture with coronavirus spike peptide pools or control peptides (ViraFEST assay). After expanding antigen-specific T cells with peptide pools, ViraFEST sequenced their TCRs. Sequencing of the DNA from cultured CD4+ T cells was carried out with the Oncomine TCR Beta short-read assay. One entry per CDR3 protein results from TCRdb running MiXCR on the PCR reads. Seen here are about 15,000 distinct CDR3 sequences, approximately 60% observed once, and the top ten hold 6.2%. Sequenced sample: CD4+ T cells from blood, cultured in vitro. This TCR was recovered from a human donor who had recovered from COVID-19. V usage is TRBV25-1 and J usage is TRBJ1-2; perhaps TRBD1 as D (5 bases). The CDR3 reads CASSMGPDYGYTF. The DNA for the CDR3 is TGTGCCAGCAGTATGGGACCGGACTATGGCTACACCTTC.